The 25 T cell receptor beta chains below all came from one sample that was sequenced in a study of T-cell memory formation after mild COVID-19. One entry per CDR3 protein results from TCRdb running MiXCR on the 5' RACE reads. The sample consists of 450,000 to 650,000 distinct CDR3 sequences, over 20% of them appearing once. The sequencing sample was made of PBMCs or a T cell subset sorted from them (not recorded which). These TCRs come from an adult woman who had mild COVID-19 (a few samples of this study predate the infection). Cell type and time point are not known.

This clonotype was seen a few times. The chain recombines TRBV5-4 with TRBJ2-5, with D perhaps TRBD1 or TRBD2 (5 bases each). V lost 4 bases and J lost 0, with 10 bases in between. Germline CDR1 reads SGHNT; CDR2 reads YYREEE (reference sequence). The CDR3 runs to 14 residues. The CDR3 sequence is CASSRGEYQETQYF. The CDR3 region has the DNA TGTGCCAGCAGCAGGGGAGAGTACCAAGAGACCCAGTACTTC.

The chain recombines TRBV10-3 with TRBJ2-2, with 8 bases matching TRBD1. Germline CDR1 ENHRY, CDR2 SYGVKD. V shed 1 base and J 7 bases; nucleotides not matched to a gene: 8. The CDR3 is 16 residues long. CDR3 in amino acids: CAISEFGQGRDGELFF. The CDR3 DNA reads TGTGCCATCAGTGAGTTTGGACAGGGCCGGGACGGGGAGCTGTTTTTT.

In its sample, this clonotype was seen a few times. V usage is TRBV5-5 and J usage is TRBJ1-1; perhaps TRBD1 as D (6 bases). CDR3 size: 16 residues. The ends were cut back, 0 bases at V and 1 base at J, with 13 bases in the middle. Germline V gene sequence: CDR1 SGHKS, CDR2 YYEKEE (reference sequence). CDR3 DNA sequence: TGTGCCAGCAGCTTGGGGATACAGGGAGCGAACACTGAAGCTTTCTTT. It translates to CASSLGIQGANTEAFF.

This clonotype was observed a few times. The rearrangement joins TRBV12-3 or TRBV12-4 to TRBJ1-1; maybe TRBD1 (6 bases). This CDR3 is 14 amino acids long. The V and J ends lost 6 bases and 4 bases respectively, with 15 bases between them. CDR3: CASSLQGVGTEAFF. The CDR3 DNA reads as TGTGCCAGCAGCCTACAGGGAGTAGGCACTGAAGCTTTCTTT.

This clonotype was detected a few times. The V call is TRBV10-3, the J call TRBJ1-6, with a tentative D call TRBD1 (5 bases). CDR3 size: 12 residues. CDR1 ENHRY and CDR2 SYGVKD come from the germline V gene. V was cut by 0 bases and J by 11 bases, with 5 bases left in between. The CDR3 spells CAISESGAPLHF. DNA for the CDR3: TGTGCCATCAGTGAGTCGGGGGCACCCCTCCACTTT.

This clonotype showed up many times. The chain links TRBV29-1 to TRBJ1-1, with 9 nucleotides matching TRBD1. Trimming at V came to 6 bases and at J to 0 bases, leaving 2 bases not matched to a gene. The germline V gene has CDR1 SQVTM and CDR2 ANQGSEA. The CDR3 covers 13 residues. Here the CDR3 reads CSVRTGVNTEAFF. In DNA, the CDR3 is TGCAGCGTCCGGACAGGGGTGAACACTGAAGCTTTCTTT.

This rearrangement joins TRBV24-1 to TRBJ2-1; possibly TRBD2 for D (5 bases). This CDR3 is 17 amino acids long. V gave up 4 bases and J gave up 0 bases, with 15 bases separating them. In germline, CDR1 is KGHDR, CDR2 SFDVKD. Here the CDR3 DNA reads TGTGCCACCAGTGACCCTCTAGCCCCTGGCTCCTACAATGAGCAGTTCTTC. Translating gives CATSDPLAPGSYNEQFF.

This chain uses TRBV7-2 with TRBJ2-1; D is perhaps TRBD2 (7 bases). Germline assignment: CDR1 SGHTA and CDR2 FQGNSA. V was clipped by 3 bases and J by 4 bases, with 16 bases between them. CDR3 length: 16 residues. CDR3 DNA sequence: TGTGCCAGCAGCTTCCAGGAGGGGGGGTCGTACAATGAGCAGTTCTTC. It translates to CASSFQEGGSYNEQFF.

In its sample, this clonotype was seen a few times. The chain joins TRBV7-2 to TRBJ2-3; 14 positions agree with TRBD2. Germline values: CDR1 SGHTA, CDR2 FQGNSA. CDR3 size: 15 residues. Trimming took 5 bases from V and 6 from J; bases not matched to a gene: 4. The CDR3 loop reads CASSQGLAGVDTQYF. The CDR3 nucleotides read TGTGCCAGCAGCCAGGGACTAGCGGGAGTTGATACGCAGTATTTT.

The chain uses TRBV6-2 or TRBV6-3 and TRBJ2-5, with 7 bases fitting TRBD1. Germline V lookup: CDR1 MNHEY, CDR2 SVGEGT. V lost 5 bases, J lost 4 bases, and 19 bases stayed unmatched. The length of the CDR3 is 18 residues. CDR3 coding DNA: TGTGCCAGCAGTCCCCCCGGGACAGCGGCCGGTTTTTCAGAGACCCAGTACTTC. Encoded protein: CASSPPGTAAGFSETQYF.

The chain joins TRBV24-1 to TRBJ2-2; TRBD2 aligns across 7 bases. The CDR3 covers 18 residues. V lost 0 bases and J lost 1; bases outside the gene matches: 7. The germline V gene encodes CDR1 KGHDR and CDR2 SFDVKD. This CDR3 is CATSDLRAERGNTGELFF. The DNA of the CDR3 is TGTGCCACCAGTGATTTGCGGGCCGAGCGGGGGAACACCGGGGAGCTGTTTTTT.

The chain links TRBV5-1 to TRBJ2-7; D is unclear. The V end lost 3 bases, the J end lost 5 bases, and 12 bases lay between the germline ends. CDR1 is SGHRS, CDR2 YFSETQ, per germline. CDR3 length: 13 residues. DNA of the CDR3: TGCGCCAGCAGCTCTGACACCTGGGACGAGCAGTACTTC. Translated, it gives CASSSDTWDEQYF. Full variable domain (missing parts from reference TRBV5-1 and TRBJ2-7): KAGVTQTPRYLIKTRGQQVTLSCSPISGHRSVSWYQQTPGQGLQFLFEYFSETQRNKGNFPGRFSGRQFSNSRSEMNVSTLELGDSALYLCASSSDTWDEQYFGPGTRLTVT.

This chain links TRBV19 with TRBJ1-1; possible D gene TRBD1, 5 bases. Germline V gene sequence: CDR1 LNHDA, CDR2 SQIVND (reference sequence). This CDR3 is 12 amino acids long. Trimming removed 5 bases at V and 14 bases at J, with 18 bases between. CDR3 residues: CASSERRGQGFF. For the CDR3, the DNA is TGTGCCAGTAGTGAACGACGGGGCCAAGGGTTCTTT.

This clonotype was detected only a few times. CDR3 bases: TGTGCCAGCAGTTTAGGATTCCAAAGGAGGGGAGATACGCAGTATTTT. It is translated as CASSLGFQRRGDTQYF. This sequence joins TRBV12-3 or TRBV12-4 and TRBJ2-3; D may be TRBD2 (6 bases). The CDR3 spans 16 residues. V was pared by 1 base and J by 5 bases, with 16 bases between.

This clonotype was found once. The chain combines TRBV5-1 with TRBJ1-6, with D possibly being TRBD1 (6 bases). CDR3 length: 16 residues. The V end lost 4 bases, the J end lost 0 bases, and 11 bases lay between the germline ends. Germline values: CDR1 SGHRS, CDR2 YFSETQ. In DNA form, the CDR3 reads TGCGCCAGCAGCGCCGGGGACAACTCCTATAATTCACCCCTCCACTTT. Amino acid sequence: CASSAGDNSYNSPLHF.

The V and J genes are TRBV18 and TRBJ1-1; D gene ambiguous. This CDR3 has 15 amino acids. Germline CDR1 KGHSH, CDR2 LQKENI. V was shortened by 0 bases and J by 5 bases, with 13 bases between the two germline ends. The DNA for the CDR3 is TGTGCCAGCTCACCACCCTCGGTCCCGTGGACTGAAGCTTTCTTT. Its translation: CASSPPSVPWTEAFF.

The chain carries TRBV29-1 and TRBJ2-7, with no clear D. CDR1 and CDR2 from the germline V gene are SQVTM and ANQGSEA. The V end was cut by 5 bases, the J end by 0 bases, with 11 bases between. The CDR3 totals 13 residues. The CDR3 spells CSVLGISSYEQYF. DNA of the CDR3: TGCAGCGTTCTTGGCATTAGCTCCTACGAGCAGTACTTC.

The CDR3 loop reads CASSHVPDRDGEAFF. The CDR3 nucleotides read TGCGCCAGCAGCCATGTGCCGGACAGGGATGGTGAAGCTTTCTTT. This chain uses TRBV4-1 with TRBJ1-1, with TRBD1 matching over 8 bases. The CDR3 has 15 amino acids. V lost 3 bases to trimming and J lost 7 bases; unmatched junction nucleotides: 10. Germline CDR1 is MGHRA and CDR2 is YSYEKL.

The rearrangement joins TRBV30 to TRBJ2-6; 15 nucleotides line up with TRBD2. Germline CDR1 and CDR2: GTSNPN and SVGIG (reference sequence). J lost 5 bases, V lost 2 bases, and 7 bases had no gene match. The CDR3 is 18 amino acids. CDR3 sequence (DNA): TGTGCCTGGAGTCTGGGACTAGCGGGAGGCATCAGGGCCAACGTCCTGACTTTC. It is translated as CAWSLGLAGGIRANVLTF.

Ten or more counts support this clonotype. This chain uses TRBV12-3 or TRBV12-4 with TRBJ2-3, with a tentative D call TRBD1 (5 bases). The CDR3 has 15 amino acids. The ends were cut back, 2 bases at V and 2 bases at J, with 11 bases in the middle. The CDR3 spells CASSLSGHTTDTQYF. The CDR3 DNA is TGTGCCAGCAGTTTATCCGGACACACCACAGATACGCAGTATTTT.

This chain links TRBV12-3 or TRBV12-4 with TRBJ1-2; TRBD1 matches 7 bases. This CDR3 is 14 amino acids long. The junction had 6 bases not matched to a gene; V was cut back by 2 bases and J by 6 bases. The CDR3 reads CASSLRWQGDGYTF. As DNA, the CDR3 is TGTGCCAGCAGTTTAAGATGGCAGGGGGATGGCTACACCTTC.

V is TRBV15 and J is TRBJ2-7; the D call may be TRBD1 or TRBD2 (5 bases each). CDR1 and CDR2 (germline): LNHNV, YYDKDF (reference sequence). Trimming cost V 5 bases and J 1 base, with 12 bases left between them. The length of the CDR3 is 14 residues. CDR3 in amino acids: CATSDRDASYEQYF. As DNA, the CDR3 is TGTGCCACCAGCGACCGGGACGCGTCCTACGAGCAGTACTTC.

This chain uses TRBV9 with TRBJ2-4, with D unclear. The V and J ends lost 1 base and 1 base respectively, with 6 bases between them. CDR1 is SGDLS and CDR2 is YYNGEE in the germline V gene. This CDR3 is built from 14 residues. The CDR3 sequence is CASSVQAAKNIQYF. DNA of the CDR3: TGTGCCAGCAGCGTACAGGCTGCCAAAAACATTCAGTACTTC.

The V gene is TRBV7-3, the J gene TRBJ1-2; the D is unclear. V was cut by 5 bases and J by 4 bases, with 11 bases left in between. The CDR3 loop spans 13 amino acids. From germline, CDR1 is SGHTA and CDR2 FQGTGA. CDR3 DNA sequence: TGTGCCAGCAGCCCCCCGCGGGCCTATGGCTACACCTTC. It is translated as CASSPPRAYGYTF.

The rearrangement joins TRBV24-1 to TRBJ2-5; possible D gene TRBD2, 5 bases. Trimming took off 3 bases at V and 2 bases at J, with 15 bases between the two ends. Germline lookup yields CDR1 KGHDR and CDR2 SFDVKD. The CDR3 has 16 amino acids. The DNA of the CDR3 is TGTGCCACCAGTGATCCAGCGGTCAACCTTCAAGAGACCCAGTACTTC. Translation: CATSDPAVNLQETQYF.